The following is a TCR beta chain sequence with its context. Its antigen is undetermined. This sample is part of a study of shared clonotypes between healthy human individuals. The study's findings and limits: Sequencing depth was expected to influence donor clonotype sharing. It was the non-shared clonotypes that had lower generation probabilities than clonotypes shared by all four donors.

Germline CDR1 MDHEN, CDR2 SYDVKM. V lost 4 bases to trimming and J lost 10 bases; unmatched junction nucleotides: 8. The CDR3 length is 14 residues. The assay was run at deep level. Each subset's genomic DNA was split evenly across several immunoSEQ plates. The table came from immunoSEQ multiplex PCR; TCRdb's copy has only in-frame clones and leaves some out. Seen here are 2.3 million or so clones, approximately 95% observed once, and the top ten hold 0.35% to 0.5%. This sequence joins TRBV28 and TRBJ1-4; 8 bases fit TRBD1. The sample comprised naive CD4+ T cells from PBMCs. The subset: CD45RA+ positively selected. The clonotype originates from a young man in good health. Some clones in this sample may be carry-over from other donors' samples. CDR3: CASSSPGQVGKLFF. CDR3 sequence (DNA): TGTGCCAGCAGTTCCCCGGGACAGGTTGGAAAACTGTTTTTT.